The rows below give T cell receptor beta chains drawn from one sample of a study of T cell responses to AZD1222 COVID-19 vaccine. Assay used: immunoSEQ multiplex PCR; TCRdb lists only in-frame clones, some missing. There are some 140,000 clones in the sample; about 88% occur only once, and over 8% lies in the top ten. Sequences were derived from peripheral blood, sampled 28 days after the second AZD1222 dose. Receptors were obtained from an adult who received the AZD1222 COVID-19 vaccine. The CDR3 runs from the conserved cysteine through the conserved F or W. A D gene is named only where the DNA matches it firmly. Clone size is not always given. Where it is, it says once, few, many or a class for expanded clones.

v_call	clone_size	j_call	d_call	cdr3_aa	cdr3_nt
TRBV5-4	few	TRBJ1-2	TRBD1	CASRKTGGAGGYTF	TGTGCCAGCCGCAAGACAGGGGGCGCCGGTGGCTACACCTTC
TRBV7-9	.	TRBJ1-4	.	CASSLSAGGKLFF	TGTGCCAGCAGCTTATCGGCGGGTGGAAAACTGTTTTTT
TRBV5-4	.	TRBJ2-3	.	CASSSGLQADTQYF	TGTGCCAGCAGCTCGGGACTCCAGGCAGATACGCAGTATTTT
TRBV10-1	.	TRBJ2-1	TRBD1	CASSDTSGGQFF	TGCGCCAGCAGTGACACATCAGGGGGGCAGTTCTTC
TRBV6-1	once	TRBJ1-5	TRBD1	CASSEPGQPNQPQHF	TGTGCCAGCAGTGAACCGGGACAGCCCAATCAGCCCCAGCATTTT
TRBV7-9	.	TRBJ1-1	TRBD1	CASSFTGAGKWDTEAFF	TGTGCCAGCAGCTTTACAGGGGCCGGGAAATGGGACACTGAAGCTTTCTTT
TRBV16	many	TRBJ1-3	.	CASSQSGTFSGNTIYF	TGTGCCAGCAGCCAATCGGGCACCTTCTCTGGAAACACCATATATTTT
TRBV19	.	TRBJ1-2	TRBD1	CASSPRTGANYGYTF	TGTGCCAGTAGTCCCCGGACAGGCGCGAACTATGGCTACACCTTC
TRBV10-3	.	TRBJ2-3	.	CAISESVLTDTQYF	TGTGCCATCAGTGAGTCCGTGCTCACAGATACGCAGTATTTT
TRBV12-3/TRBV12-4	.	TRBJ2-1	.	CASSSFNEQFF	TGTGCCAGCAGCTCATTCAATGAGCAGTTCTTC
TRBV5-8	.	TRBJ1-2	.	CASSPPGYHGYTF	TGTGCCAGCAGCCCCCCAGGGTACCATGGCTACACCTTC
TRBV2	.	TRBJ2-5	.	CASSAGQGGLETQYF	TGTGCCAGCAGTGCGGGCCAGGGGGGATTAGAGACCCAGTACTTC
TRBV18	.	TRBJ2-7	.	CASSPTLSGTGTEQYF	TGTGCCAGCTCACCAACCTTGTCGGGGACCGGGACCGAGCAGTACTTC
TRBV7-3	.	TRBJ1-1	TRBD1	CASSLLGGPATEAFF	TGTGCCAGCAGCTTATTAGGGGGCCCGGCCACTGAAGCTTTCTTT
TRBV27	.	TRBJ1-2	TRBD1	CASSSAGQERFTGYTF	TGTGCCAGCAGTTCAGCTGGACAGGAACGGTTCACCGGCTACACCTTC
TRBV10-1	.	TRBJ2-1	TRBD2	CASGPSSGRYQEQFF	TGCGCCAGCGGCCCCTCAAGCGGGAGGTACCAAGAGCAGTTCTTC
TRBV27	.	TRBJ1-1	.	CASSSYWGDTEAFF	TGTGCCAGCAGTTCATACTGGGGGGACACTGAAGCTTTCTTT
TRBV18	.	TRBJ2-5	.	CASSDRRTSGETQYF	TGTGCCAGCTCCGACCGACGGACAAGCGGAGAGACCCAGTACTTC
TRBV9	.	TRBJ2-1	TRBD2	CASSGGLGAGVDEQFF	TGTGCCAGCAGCGGCGGACTTGGGGCGGGAGTTGATGAGCAGTTCTTC
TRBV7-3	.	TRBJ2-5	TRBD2	CASSLSGAGGFSETQYF	TGTGCCAGCAGCTTATCAGGAGCGGGGGGATTTTCGGAGACCCAGTACTTC
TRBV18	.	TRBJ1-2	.	CASSPGSEANYGYTF	TGTGCCAGCTCACCTGGGTCAGAAGCTAACTATGGCTACACCTTC
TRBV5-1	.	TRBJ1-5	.	CASSLEGGGNQPQHF	TGCGCCAGCAGCTTGGAAGGGGGAGGCAATCAGCCCCAGCATTTT
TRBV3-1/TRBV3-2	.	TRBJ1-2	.	CASSQARQSGYTF	TGTGCCAGCAGCCAAGCTAGACAGTCTGGCTACACCTTC
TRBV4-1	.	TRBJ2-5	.	CASSLKGSSAETQYF	TGCGCCAGCAGCCTTAAGGGGTCTTCCGCGGAGACCCAGTACTTC
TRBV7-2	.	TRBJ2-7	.	CASSLLRGLEQYF	TGTGCCAGCAGCTTATTGAGGGGCCTGGAGCAGTACTTC
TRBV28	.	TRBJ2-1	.	CASNGEYNEQFF	TGTGCCAGCAATGGGGAGTACAATGAGCAGTTCTTC
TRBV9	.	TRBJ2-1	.	CASSAAVEQFF	TGTGCCAGCAGCGCAGCCGTAGAGCAGTTCTTC
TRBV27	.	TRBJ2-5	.	CASSLLGWETQYF	TGTGCCAGCAGTTTACTCGGATGGGAGACCCAGTACTTC
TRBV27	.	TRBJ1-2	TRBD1	CASSTGQGGYGYTF	TGTGCCAGCAGTACCGGACAGGGAGGATATGGCTACACCTTC
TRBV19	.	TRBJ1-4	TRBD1	CASSFYTGTGAEKLFF	TGTGCCAGTAGTTTCTACACCGGGACAGGGGCTGAAAAACTGTTTTTT
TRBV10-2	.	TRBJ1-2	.	CASSNPGEAGGYTF	TGCGCCAGCAGTAATCCAGGGGAAGCAGGTGGCTACACCTTC
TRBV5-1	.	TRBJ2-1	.	CASSLGSYNEQFF	TGCGCCAGCAGCTTGGGTTCCTACAATGAGCAGTTCTTC
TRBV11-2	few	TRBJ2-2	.	CASSLDIVAGELFF	TGTGCCAGCAGCTTAGACATCGTGGCCGGGGAGCTGTTTTTT